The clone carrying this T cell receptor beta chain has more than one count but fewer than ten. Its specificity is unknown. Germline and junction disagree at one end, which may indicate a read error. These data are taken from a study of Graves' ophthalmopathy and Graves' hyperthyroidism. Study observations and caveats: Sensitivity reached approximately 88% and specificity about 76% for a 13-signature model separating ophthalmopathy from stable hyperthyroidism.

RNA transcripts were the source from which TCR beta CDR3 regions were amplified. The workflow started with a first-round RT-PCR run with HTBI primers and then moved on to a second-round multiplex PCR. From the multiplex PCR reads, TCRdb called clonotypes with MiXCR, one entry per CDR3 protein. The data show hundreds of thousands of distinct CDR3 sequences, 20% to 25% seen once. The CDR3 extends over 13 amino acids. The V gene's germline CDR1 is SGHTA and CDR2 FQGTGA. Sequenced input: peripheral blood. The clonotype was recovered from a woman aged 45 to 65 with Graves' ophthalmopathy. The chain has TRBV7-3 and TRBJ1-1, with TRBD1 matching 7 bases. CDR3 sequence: CGSSRDRNTEAFF. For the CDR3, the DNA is TGTGGCAGCAGCAGGGACAGGAACACTGAAGCTTTCTTT.